A single T cell receptor (beta chain) is shown here with its context. Its antigen is not identified. Repertoires were generated with immunoSEQ multiplex PCR, while TCRdb's copy carries only in-frame clones and drops some. The table lists some 170,000 clones, roughly 92% of them singletons. This sample is drawn from a study of T cell responses to AZD1222 COVID-19 vaccine. Study results and limitations: Reportedly, nearly half the spike-specific TCRs target unmutated variant regions.

The CDR3 covers 13 residues. Looked up from germline, CDR1 is KGHDR and CDR2 is SFDVKD. V lost 9 bases and J lost 3, with 11 bases in between. Timing groups of about 4 and about 12 weeks for second doses were pooled. The sample consisted of peripheral blood, taken 28 days after the second AZD1222 dose. The source of this sequence is an adult who received the AZD1222 COVID-19 vaccine. This sequence joins TRBV24-1 and TRBJ2-1; D is tentatively TRBD1 or TRBD2 (5 bases each). The CDR3 DNA reads TGTGCCACCTCCAGTGGGGGCTACAATGAGCAGTTCTTC. Its translation is CATSSGGYNEQFF.